The 30 T cell receptor beta chains below come from one sample, sequenced in a study of T cells in Graves' hyperthyroidism and ophthalmopathy. Amplified TCR beta CDR3 regions came from RNA transcripts. Using the HTBI primer set, a first-round RT-PCR was run on the TCR CDR3. TCRdb ran MiXCR on the multiplex PCR reads and lists one entry per CDR3 protein. Of about 350,000 distinct CDR3 sequences detected, about 16% appear once; the ten largest clones hold about 20%. The sample taken for sequencing was blood. Source of these receptors: a woman aged 60-70 years with Graves' ophthalmopathy.

V and J are TRBV20-1 and TRBJ1-1; D perhaps matches TRBD1 (6 bases). This CDR3 comprises 13 residues. CDR1 and CDR2 (germline): DFQATT, SNEGSKA (reference sequence). The V end lost 1 base, the J end lost 4 bases, and 10 bases lay between the germline ends. The CDR3 region has the DNA TGCAGTGCTAGAGCAGGGGCCATCACTGAAGCTTTCTTT. Protein product: CSARAGAITEAFF.

This clonotype was recorded a few times. CDR3 bases: TGTGCCAGCAGGGAAGGGACAGGGTTTTACAATGAGCAGTTCTTC. Residues: CASREGTGFYNEQFF. The chain recombines TRBV5-4 with TRBJ2-1; 9 bases map to TRBD1. CDR1 is SGHNT and CDR2 is YYREEE in the germline V gene (reference sequence). With V trimmed by 5 bases and J by 4 bases, 7 bases remained unmatched. This CDR3 region has 15 residues.

This clonotype came up many times. The chain uses TRBV2 and TRBJ2-5; 9 bases map to TRBD2. Germline loops: CDR1 SNHLY, CDR2 FYNNEI. This CDR3 contains 16 residues. Unmatched junction bases numbered 11, after V lost 7 bases and J lost 2 bases. The CDR3 reads CASTPRLAGRQETQYF. CDR3 bases: TGTGCCAGCACCCCAAGGCTAGCGGGACGACAAGAGACCCAGTACTTC. The variable domain in full, completed from reference TRBV2 and TRBJ2-5, reads EPEVTQTPSHQVTQMGQEVILRCVPISNHLYFYWYRQILGQKVEFLVSFYNNEISEKSEIFDDQFSVERPDGSNFTLKIRSTKLEDSAMYFCASTPRLAGRQETQYFGPGTRLLVL.

This clonotype was detected ten times or more. The genes are TRBV12-3 or TRBV12-4 and TRBJ2-3, with D hard to call. V was shortened by 2 bases and J by 4 bases, with 4 bases between the two germline ends. The CDR3 has 12 residues. The CDR3 DNA reads TGTGCCAGCAGTTTAATCGCAGATACGCAGTATTTT. This translates into CASSLIADTQYF.

The J gene is TRBJ1-3, the V gene TRBV29-1; D possibly corresponds to TRBD1 (5 bases). V lost 5 bases and J 0 bases, leaving 26 bases between the germline ends. Germline-derived CDR1 and CDR2 are SQVTM and ANQGSEA. This CDR3 spans 19 amino acids. The CDR3 sequence: CSVPPLADSKDSSGNTIYF. CDR3 DNA sequence: TGCAGCGTTCCTCCGTTAGCCGACTCAAAAGACAGCTCTGGAAACACCATATATTTT.

This clonotype was seen repeatedly, ten times or more. The chain joins TRBV28 to TRBJ2-3; 13 bases fit TRBD2. The junction had 17 bases not matched to a gene; V was cut back by 4 bases and J by 4 bases. This CDR3 has 20 residues. CDR1 MDHEN and CDR2 SYDVKM come from the germline V gene. Here the CDR3 DNA reads TGTGCCAGCAGTTCAACCCCTAAACTGACTAGCGGGAGGATCGCAGATACGCAGTATTTT. Amino acid sequence: CASSSTPKLTSGRIADTQYF.

This clonotype has just a few counts. The gene calls are TRBV4-1 and TRBJ2-1, with D possibly being TRBD1 or TRBD2 (6 bases each). V was trimmed by 7 bases and J by 6 bases, leaving 10 bases between them. Germline-derived CDR1 and CDR2 are MGHRA and YSYEKL. The CDR3 loop spans 12 amino acids. Here the CDR3 reads CASKTGANEQFF. Here the CDR3 DNA reads TGCGCCAGCAAGACGGGGGCCAATGAGCAGTTCTTC.

This chain uses TRBV5-1 with TRBJ1-4, with D perhaps TRBD1 (6 bases). The CDR3 runs to 15 residues. V gave up 0 bases and J gave up 6 bases, with 12 bases separating them. Germline V gives CDR1 SGHRS, CDR2 YFSETQ. This CDR3 reads CASSLGAGAHEKLFF. The CDR3 nucleotides read TGCGCCAGCAGCTTGGGTGCAGGGGCGCATGAAAAACTGTTTTTT.

This clonotype was seen many times. The rearrangement joins TRBV7-9 to TRBJ2-3; 7 bases are shared with TRBD2. V was pared by 8 bases and J by 7 bases, with 6 bases of the junction left unmatched. CDR1 and CDR2 (germline): SEHNR, FQNEAQ (reference sequence). The CDR3 runs to 12 residues. Here the CDR3 reads CASGEGPNTQYF. CDR3 in DNA: TGTGCCAGCGGGGAGGGCCCTAATACGCAGTATTTT.

This clonotype was observed a few times. The chain links TRBV29-1 to TRBJ1-1; 8 bases are a match to TRBD1. Germline trimming cut 2 bases from V and 1 base from J; bases unmatched to any gene: 3. There are 14 residues in the CDR3. Germline CDR1 and CDR2: SQVTM and ANQGSEA. CDR3 bases: TGCAGCGTTGAAAGGACAGGGAGGAACACTGAAGCTTTCTTT. Its protein is CSVERTGRNTEAFF.

Regarding this clonotype: A read error may explain this, as a much larger clone is one base away. The chain employs TRBV27 and TRBJ2-5, with TRBD2 as a possible D gene (6 bases). The CDR3 has 16 amino acids. V was clipped by 5 bases and J by 2 bases, with 18 bases between them. The germline CDR1 and CDR2 sequences are MNHEY and SMNVEV (reference sequence). CDR3 in DNA: TGTGCCAGCAGTCTCTCTCTGGCTAGCGATCAAGAGACCCAGTACTTC. Protein sequence: CASSLSLASDQETQYF.

This rearrangement joins TRBV7-8 to TRBJ2-7; D might be TRBD2 (6 bases). V lost 6 bases to trimming and J lost 7 bases, with 31 bases between them. Germline V CDR1 and CDR2: SGHVS, FQNEAQ. This CDR3 region has 18 residues. This CDR3 is CASREGRFTGTPTGEQYF. The CDR3 DNA reads as TGTGCCAGCAGGGAGGGTCGATTCACCGGGACCCCAACGGGAGAGCAGTACTTC.

This clonotype was detected only a few times. This chain's CDR3 is CSARPGQTYGYTF. CDR3 coding DNA: TGCAGTGCTAGGCCGGGACAGACCTATGGCTACACCTTC. The V and J genes are TRBV20-1 and TRBJ1-2; 7 bases line up with TRBD1. The germline CDR1 and CDR2 sequences are DFQATT and SNEGSKA (reference sequence). This CDR3 is built from 13 residues. V lost 3 bases, J lost 4 bases, and 5 bases stayed unmatched.

This clonotype was seen at least ten times. This sequence joins TRBV9 and TRBJ2-3, with 12 bases matching TRBD2. V shed 3 bases, J shed 5 bases, and the junction held 10 bases outside the gene matches. Germline V gene sequence: CDR1 SGDLS, CDR2 YYNGEE. The length of the CDR3 is 17 residues. The chain's CDR3 is CASSESSSGRAGDTQYF. The CDR3 DNA reads TGTGCCAGCAGCGAGTCTTCTAGCGGGAGGGCAGGAGATACGCAGTATTTT.

The chain recombines TRBV28 with TRBJ2-1; weak D call: TRBD2 (6 bases). The CDR3 is 16 amino acids. V lost 3 bases, J lost 2 bases, and 14 bases lay in between. Germline-derived CDR1 and CDR2 are MDHEN and SYDVKM. In DNA form, the CDR3 reads TGTGCCAGCAGTTTTGGGTTGGGACTGGCCTACAATGAGCAGTTCTTC. It codes for CASSFGLGLAYNEQFF.

This clonotype was found many times. The chain links TRBV20-1 to TRBJ2-1; D is tentatively TRBD1 or TRBD2 (5 bases each). Per the germline V gene, CDR1 is DFQATT and CDR2 is SNEGSKA (reference sequence). This CDR3 is 15 amino acids long. Trimming stripped 6 bases from V and 9 bases from J, with 24 bases between. The CDR3 loop reads CSAEVAQDPGSEQFF. CDR3 bases: TGCAGTGCCGAGGTCGCACAGGACCCGGGAAGTGAGCAGTTCTTC.

The chain couples TRBV7-9 to TRBJ2-1, with 10 bases identical to TRBD2. The V and J ends lost 6 bases and 3 bases, in that order; junction bases with no gene match: 5. CDR1 is SEHNR and CDR2 is FQNEAQ in the germline V gene (reference sequence). The CDR3 spans 15 residues. The CDR3 loop is CASRDLAGVYNEQFF. CDR3 nucleotides: TGTGCCAGCAGGGATCTAGCGGGAGTCTACAATGAGCAGTTCTTC.

This clonotype was recorded at least ten times. V is TRBV28 and J is TRBJ1-6; D is possibly TRBD1 (6 bases). Per germline, CDR1 MDHEN and CDR2 SYDVKM. The CDR3 spans 15 residues. V lost 3 bases to trimming and J lost 4 bases, with 10 bases between them. CDR3 loop: CASSFSGTYNSPLHF. The CDR3 DNA reads as TGTGCCAGCAGTTTCTCGGGGACATATAATTCACCCCTCCACTTT.

This clonotype was picked up many times. The V gene is TRBV27, the J gene TRBJ2-2, with TRBD1 identical over 10 bases. Germline V gene sequence: CDR1 MNHEY, CDR2 SMNVEV (reference sequence). The CDR3 loop spans 15 amino acids. The V and J ends lost 6 bases and 5 bases, in that order; junction bases with no gene match: 6. The CDR3 is CASRMTGGATGELFF. The CDR3 DNA reads as TGTGCCAGCAGAATGACAGGGGGCGCGACCGGGGAGCTGTTTTTT.

This clonotype was recorded a few times. V usage is TRBV7-9 and J usage is TRBJ1-2, with no clear D. The CDR3 covers 15 residues. The V end was cut by 2 bases, the J end by 8 bases, with 18 bases between. The germline CDR1 and CDR2 sequences are SEHNR and FQNEAQ (reference sequence). This chain's CDR3 is CASSLPLDRHLGYTF. The DNA for the CDR3 is TGTGCCAGCAGCTTACCCCTGGACCGCCATCTGGGCTACACCTTC.

This clonotype turned up a few times. This chain connects TRBV7-9 to TRBJ2-5, with 7 bases identical to TRBD2. The CDR3 has 15 residues. Germline loops: CDR1 SEHNR, CDR2 FQNEAQ (reference sequence). The junction had 11 bases not matched to a gene; V was cut back by 2 bases and J by 8 bases. The CDR3 region is CASSLSGGERDTQYF. For the CDR3, the DNA is TGTGCCAGCAGCTTAAGTGGGGGGGAACGAGACACCCAGTACTTC.

This clonotype was seen at least ten times. The V and J genes are TRBV2 and TRBJ2-3; the D gene could be TRBD1 or TRBD2 (5 bases each). Between the trimmed V and J ends, which lost 7 bases and 4 bases, there was a span of 12 bases. CDR3 length: 13 residues. Germline values: CDR1 SNHLY, CDR2 FYNNEI. CDR3 amino acids: CASKDKAADTQYF. Written as DNA, the CDR3 is TGTGCCAGCAAGGACAAAGCGGCAGATACGCAGTATTTT.

This clonotype was counted a few times. The genes are TRBV5-1 and TRBJ2-5; D may match TRBD1 or TRBD2 (5 bases each). Germline values: CDR1 SGHRS, CDR2 YFSETQ. The CDR3 is 15 residues long. V was pared by 8 bases and J by 1 base, with 18 bases between. CDR3 loop: CASKRAGGTQETQYF. The CDR3 nucleotides are TGCGCCAGTAAGAGGGCCGGTGGGACCCAAGAGACCCAGTACTTC.

This clonotype was counted many times. The J gene is TRBJ1-1, the V gene TRBV29-1, with a possible D match to TRBD1 (6 bases). Germline V gene data show CDR1 as SQVTM and CDR2 as ANQGSEA. The CDR3 extends over 15 amino acids. Trimming took off 5 bases at V and 0 bases at J, with 16 bases between the two ends. CDR3 loop: CSVITGWRMNTEAFF. The CDR3 nucleotides read TGCAGCGTTATTACAGGGTGGAGGATGAACACTGAAGCTTTCTTT.

The sample holds many counts of this clonotype. The V gene is TRBV7-2, the J gene TRBJ2-3; 7 nucleotides match TRBD1. V lost 5 bases and J lost 3; bases outside the gene matches: 11. The CDR3 is 16 residues long. The germline V gene has CDR1 SGHTA and CDR2 FQGNSA. The DNA of the CDR3 is TGTGCCAGCAGCCCACAGGGGCCTCATGGAACAGATACGCAGTATTTT. Protein: CASSPQGPHGTDTQYF.

In this sample, this clonotype turned up many times. The rearrangement joins TRBV6-2 or TRBV6-3 to TRBJ2-7; TRBD2 matches at 12 bases. The CDR3 is 16 amino acids. CDR1 and CDR2 from the germline V gene are MNHEY and SVGEGT. V dropped 5 bases and J dropped 2; count of bases not matched to a gene: 7. The CDR3 loop reads CASSIRTSGNPYEQYF. The CDR3 bases are TGTGCCAGCAGTATCAGGACTAGCGGGAACCCCTACGAGCAGTACTTC.

In this sample, this clonotype turned up many times. V is TRBV28 and J is TRBJ2-5, with D perhaps being TRBD1 or TRBD2 (6 bases each). The length of the CDR3 is 11 residues. The V end lost 8 bases, the J end lost 14 bases, and 18 bases lay between the germline ends. Germline values: CDR1 MDHEN, CDR2 SYDVKM. In nucleotides, the CDR3 is TGTGCCAGCGAGGGTATGGGGGGCGGATACTTC. Encoded protein: CASEGMGGGYF.

A word on this clonotype: The junction differs from germline at one of its ends, possibly a read error. This rearrangement joins TRBV20-1 to TRBJ2-7; D possibly uses TRBD1 or TRBD2 (5 bases each). In germline, CDR1 is DFQATT, CDR2 SNEGSKA (reference sequence). This CDR3 contains 15 residues. CDR3 amino acids: CSAPNTLGVSYERYF. The CDR3 DNA reads TGCAGTGCTCCTAATACTTTGGGGGTCTCCTACGAGCGGTACTTC.

This clonotype has at least ten counts. The CDR3 protein is CASRRGTTYEQYF. CDR3 DNA: TGTGCCAGCAGGCGGGGGACGACCTACGAGCAGTACTTC. The chain uses TRBV6-1 and TRBJ2-7; 7 nucleotides align to TRBD2. The CDR3 totals 13 residues. CDR1 is MNHNS and CDR2 is SASEGT in the germline V gene. J was trimmed by 2 bases and V by 6 bases; bases with no gene match: 4.

The table lists this clonotype with many counts. This chain connects TRBV6-2 or TRBV6-3 to TRBJ2-7, with 7 bases identical to TRBD2. The CDR3 loop spans 17 amino acids. V lost 2 bases, J lost 2 bases, and 12 bases stayed unmatched. Germline CDR1 and CDR2: MNHEY and SVGEGT. The CDR3 DNA follows: TGTGCCAGCAGTTACCCGACAAGGGCTAGCGGAACCTACGAGCAGTACTTC. As protein: CASSYPTRASGTYEQYF.